This TCR beta chain was sequenced during a study of blood T cell repertoires in COVID-19. Study-wide background: Material from acute and convalescent COVID-19 was sourced from the United States, Italy and Spain. Nucleic acid was either cDNA or gDNA, and it came from T cells, B-cell-depleted T cells, or PBMCs.

As originally analysed: Reference gene primer amplification gave nucleated cell count estimates. The protocol was immunoSEQ multiplex PCR, while the TCRdb copy is restricted to in-frame clones and leaves out a portion. That table furnishes V, J and clone size, whereas the DNA furnished D and trimming. Among about 86,000 clones, 65% to 80% were seen once, and the ten largest hold 11%. The trim removed 2 bases at V and 3 bases at J, leaving 5 bases unmatched. Germline assignment: CDR1 SGHDT and CDR2 YYEEEE. This CDR3 comprises 14 residues. This clone was seen at least ten times. The sample contains more than one DNA sequence encoding this CDR3.

The clonotype comes from a man aged 65 to 85 with acute or convalescent COVID-19. The sequencing sample was made of peripheral blood. This chain links TRBV5-6 with TRBJ2-7; 7 bases are a match to TRBD2. DNA of the CDR3: TGTGCCAGCAGCTTCGGGACTACCCTCTACGAGCAGTACTTC. Its protein is CASSFGTTLYEQYF.